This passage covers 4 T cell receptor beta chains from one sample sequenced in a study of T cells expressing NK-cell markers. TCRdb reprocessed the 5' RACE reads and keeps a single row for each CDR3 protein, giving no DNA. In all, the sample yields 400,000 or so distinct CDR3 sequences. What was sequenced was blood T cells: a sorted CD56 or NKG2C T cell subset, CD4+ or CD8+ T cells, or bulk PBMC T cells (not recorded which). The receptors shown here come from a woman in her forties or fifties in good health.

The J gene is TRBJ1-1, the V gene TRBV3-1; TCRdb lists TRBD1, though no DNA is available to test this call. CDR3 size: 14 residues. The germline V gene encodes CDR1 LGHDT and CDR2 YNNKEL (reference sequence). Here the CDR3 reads CASSPGTGGHEAFF.

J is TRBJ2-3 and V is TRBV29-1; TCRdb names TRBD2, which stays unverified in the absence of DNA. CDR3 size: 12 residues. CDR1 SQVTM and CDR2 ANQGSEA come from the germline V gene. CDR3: CSVSPVRETQYF.

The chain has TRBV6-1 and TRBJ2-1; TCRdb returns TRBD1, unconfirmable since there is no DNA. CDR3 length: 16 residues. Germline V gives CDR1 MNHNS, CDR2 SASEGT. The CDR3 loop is CASSERMGGPYNEQFF.

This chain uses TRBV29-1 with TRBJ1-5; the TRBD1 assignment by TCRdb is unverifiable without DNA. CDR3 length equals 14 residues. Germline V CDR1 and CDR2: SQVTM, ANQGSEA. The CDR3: CSVEGGESNQPQHF.